The clone carrying this TCR beta chain was observed a handful of times. The antigen is unknown. The data are from a study of response to subunit inactivated influenza vaccine. Study-level points and caveats: Authors suggested seasonal influenza vaccinations each recruit few new T cells.

TCRdb fed the RT-PCR reads into MiXCR, producing one record per CDR3 protein. The top ten hold around 13% of the sample, which has about 500,000 distinct CDR3 sequences, 6.5% to 8% seen once. Germline V gene lookup returns CDR1 SGHTA and CDR2 FQGTGA. V lost 2 bases and J lost 4, with 14 bases in between. The CDR3 loop spans 15 amino acids. The TCR was taken from a man between 50 and 75 years old who received an inactivated influenza vaccine. The sequencing here drew on PBMCs from blood, taken 23 to 25 months after vaccination. The V gene is TRBV7-3, the J gene TRBJ2-5; TRBD1 might be the D (5 bases). The CDR3 sequence: CASSLLGAPGETQYF. The CDR3 nucleotides read TGTGCCAGCAGCTTACTAGGGGCACCAGGAGAGACCCAGTACTTC.